The rows below give T cell receptor beta chains drawn from one sample of a study of cytomegalovirus exposure and HLA in healthy donors. Sequenced by immunoSEQ multiplex PCR; TCRdb stores in-frame clones only, minus some. The data hold some 130,000 clones, with 65% to 70% observed a single time. The source material was PBMCs. Every receptor here comes from a human donor in good health. The conserved cysteine and the conserved F or W are not part of the CDR3 here. D genes are given only for firm matches.

d_call,v_call,cdr3_length,cdr3_aa
TRBD1,TRBV11-2,11,ASSVGTDQPQH
TRBD1,TRBV5-1,13,ASSLRTGSTDTQY
.,TRBV2,11,ASRSQAAYEQY
.,TRBV5-1,12,ASSLGGIGDTQY
.,TRBV5-1,13,ASSPDTGLLYEQY
.,TRBV5-1,12,ASSLEQGNYGYT
TRBD1,TRBV19,13,ASTTTGTAGNTIY
.,TRBV7-2,13,ASSLDRGSQETQY
.,TRBV15,13,ATSASSGVRQPQH
TRBD1,TRBV6-5,13,ASSLSGGNTGELF
.,TRBV28,10,ASNGGLETQY
.,TRBV7-2,12,ASSLAASGYEQY
.,TRBV6-4,13,ASSEGTRHTGELF
.,TRBV9,9,ASSVLYEQY
.,TRBV2,10,ASHTTGPEQY
.,TRBV29-1,11,SVVDSASYEQY
TRBD2,TRBV11-3,15,ASSQGLAGVGADTQY
TRBD1,TRBV29-1,14,SVASLGTGAGETQY
.,TRBV29-1,12,SVDSGNSDQPQH
.,TRBV5-1,11,ASSLASADTQY
.,TRBV13,13,ASSLADSLSYEQY
.,TRBV9,11,ASSRDILDEQY
TRBD2,TRBV11-3,12,ASSTFREGNEQY
TRBD2,TRBV28,15,ASSSPSLAPQIYEQY
.,TRBV9,11,ASSVDSGAEAF
.,TRBV6-1,12,ASSEGSYYNEQF
TRBD1,TRBV9,11,ASSVAGGYGYT
TRBD1,TRBV27,13,ASSFQQGAIIEQY
.,TRBV6-1,13,ASSEAEAGAETQY
TRBD2,TRBV9,14,ASSRLGTRGTGELF
TRBD1,TRBV19,13,ASSTPRTGEYEQY
TRBD2,TRBV5-5,12,ASRRTGLVGELF
TRBD1,TRBV6-1,14,ASSEGAANRGYEQY
TRBD1,TRBV4-1,15,ASSLTGQGALNQPQH
.,TRBV14,14,ASSFRITGSTDTQY
.,TRBV5-4,14,ASSSQQGYSGNTIY
TRBD1,TRBV6-1,14,ASSAPGQGGKYEQY
TRBD2,TRBV5-1,14,ASRGTSGTNTGELF
TRBD2,TRBV5-4,12,ASSSLAGGETQY